The 2 T cell receptor beta chains below come from one sample, sequenced in a study of Graves' ophthalmopathy and Graves' hyperthyroidism. The sequenced template was RNA, covering the TCR beta CDR3 region. HTBI-primed RT-PCR formed the first round, and a multiplex PCR formed the second. TCRdb re-called the multiplex PCR reads with MiXCR, one entry per CDR3 protein. Here the sample spans almost 750,000 distinct CDR3 sequences, approximately 40% being singletons. Sequencing used peripheral blood. Receptors originate from an adult man with Graves' ophthalmopathy.

As to this clonotype: The conserved final phenylalanine or tryptophan is absent from the CDR3, which likely points to a read error. The DNA is omitted, as the CDR3 cannot be located on it reliably, and the CDR3 follows TCRdb's listing. This sequence joins TRBV7-9 and TRBJ2-5; TRBD1 is taken as the D call from the table, unchecked against the DNA. Looked up from germline, CDR1 is SEHNR and CDR2 is FQNEAQ (reference sequence). A total of 10 residues make up the CDR3, ends included. This CDR3 reads CASSRGGANT.

In this sample, this clonotype turned up a few times. The rearrangement uses TRBV4-3 and TRBJ2-7; D call uncertain. Trimming cost V 0 bases and J 0 bases, with 15 bases left between them. Germline CDR1 is LGHNA and CDR2 is YSLEER. The CDR3 covers 17 residues. Here the CDR3 reads CASSQDLGRKSSYEQYF. CDR3 DNA: TGCGCCAGCAGCCAAGATCTAGGGCGGAAAAGCTCCTACGAGCAGTACTTC.